This entry lists 30 T cell receptor beta chains sequenced from one sample in a study of cytomegalovirus exposure and HLA in healthy donors. Both 60 Vbeta primers and 13 Jbeta primers went into the PCR. Repertoires were generated with immunoSEQ multiplex PCR, while TCRdb's copy carries only in-frame clones and drops some. The sample includes some 130,000 clones, more than 65% of them seen just once. Input material: PBMCs. Receptors were obtained from a male donor in good health and CMV-seropositive.

Remarks on this clone: One end of the junction does not line up with germline, which may come from a read error. The rearrangement uses TRBV7-9 and TRBJ1-1; TRBD1 is a possible D gene (6 bases). In germline, CDR1 is SEHNR, CDR2 FQNEAQ (reference sequence). The CDR3 is made up of 13 amino acids. The CDR3 region is CSSTSGQGTEAFF. The CDR3 coding sequence is TGTTCCAGCACCTCAGGTCAGGGGACTGAAGCTTTCTTT.

The genes are TRBV2 and TRBJ2-2; maybe TRBD1 (6 bases). CDR1 and CDR2 (germline): SNHLY, FYNNEI. The CDR3 has 13 residues. The ends were cut back, 6 bases at V and 7 bases at J, with 12 bases in the middle. The CDR3: CASRTGRHGELFF. CDR3 bases: TGTGCCAGCAGAACAGGGCGTCACGGGGAGCTGTTTTTT.

This sequence joins TRBV2 and TRBJ1-1; the D gene is possibly TRBD1 (6 bases). Trimming removed 5 bases from V and 5 bases from J, with 18 bases in between. Germline V gene data show CDR1 as SNHLY and CDR2 as FYNNEI. The CDR3 has 15 residues. The CDR3 bases are TGTGCCAGCAGTAACGAAGGGTATGGACAGACTGAAGCTTTCTTT. It yields the protein CASSNEGYGQTEAFF.

The genes are TRBV7-3 and TRBJ2-1; the D gene is possibly TRBD2 (5 bases). The V end was cut by 2 bases, the J end by 4 bases, with 12 bases between. The CDR3 sequence is 15 residues long. Germline CDR1 is SGHTA and CDR2 is FQGTGA. The CDR3 coding sequence is TGTGCCAGCAGCTTAGCGGGTGTTAGGTACAATGAGCAGTTCTTC. It encodes CASSLAGVRYNEQFF.

J is TRBJ1-1 and V is TRBV20-1; D gene unclear. Germline V gene data show CDR1 as DFQATT and CDR2 as SNEGSKA (reference sequence). The CDR3 contains 11 residues. V was clipped by 1 base and J by 10 bases, with 10 bases between them. The CDR3 region is CSARVAVGAFF. CDR3 in DNA: TGCAGTGCTAGAGTTGCGGTAGGAGCTTTCTTT.

The chain combines TRBV7-2 with TRBJ2-5; the match to TRBD2 covers 9 bases. The trim removed 5 bases at V and 3 bases at J, leaving 19 bases unmatched. This CDR3 spans 19 amino acids. Germline V gives CDR1 SGHTA, CDR2 FQGNSA. Written as DNA, the CDR3 is TGTGCCAGCAGCATTAGGTCTAGCGGGATAAGGAGGGGAAAAGAGACCCAGTACTTC. The encoded protein is CASSIRSSGIRRGKETQYF.

This clone was seen a few times. The chain carries TRBV6-6 and TRBJ1-1; tentative D call: TRBD1 (5 bases). CDR1 and CDR2 (germline): MNHNY, SVGAGI (reference sequence). This CDR3 region has 11 residues. V gave up 8 bases and J gave up 5 bases, with 9 bases separating them. CDR3 loop: CASQGLTEAFF. In nucleotides, the CDR3 is TGTGCCAGCCAGGGCTTAACTGAAGCTTTCTTT.

The chain combines TRBV7-9 with TRBJ1-6; D unclear. Germline V gene sequence: CDR1 SEHNR, CDR2 FQNEAQ (reference sequence). This CDR3 is built from 13 residues. The V end lost 5 bases, the J end lost 9 bases, and 11 bases lay between the germline ends. In DNA form, the CDR3 reads TGTGCCAGCAGCCACGACGGAGCTTCACCCCTCCACTTT. Protein sequence: CASSHDGASPLHF.

This clone showed up just a few times. As DNA, the CDR3 is TGTGCCATCAGTGGGTCATACTTAGCGGGAGGGTCGAACACCGGGGAGCTGTTTTTT. Encoded protein: CAISGSYLAGGSNTGELFF. The rearrangement joins TRBV10-3 to TRBJ2-2, with 11 bases lining up with TRBD2. V trimming: 4 bases; J trimming: 0 bases; junction bases outside the gene matches: 10. The CDR3 runs to 19 residues. Germline lookup yields CDR1 ENHRY and CDR2 SYGVKD.

The chain joins TRBV6-5 to TRBJ2-5; 8 nucleotides align to TRBD1. This CDR3 has 14 residues. The germline CDR1 and CDR2 sequences are MNHEY and SVGAGI. The V gene end was trimmed by 2 bases and the J gene end by 5 bases; junction bases not matched to a gene: 4. The DNA of the CDR3 is TGTGCCAGCAGTTACACGACAGGGGAGGAGACCCAGTACTTC. It specifies CASSYTTGEETQYF.

This clone was seen once. This chain links TRBV4-1 with TRBJ1-2; TRBD1 matches 9 bases. The trim removed 3 bases at V and 2 bases at J, leaving 13 bases unmatched. The CDR3 spans 18 residues. The V gene's germline CDR1 is MGHRA and CDR2 YSYEKL. The CDR3 nucleotides are TGCGCCAGCAGCCACTCGTACTCCCGGGACAGGGAGAACTATGGCTACACCTTC. Protein product: CASSHSYSRDRENYGYTF.

The rearrangement links TRBV9 to TRBJ2-1, with 10 bases aligning to TRBD2. Trimming cost V 4 bases and J 7 bases; bases outside gene matches: 14. The germline V gene encodes CDR1 SGDLS and CDR2 YYNGEE. This CDR3 has 17 residues. In DNA form, the CDR3 reads TGTGCCAGCAGCTCCCGGACTAGCGGCGTTCCGGGGAATGAGCAGTTCTTC. This translates into CASSSRTSGVPGNEQFF. The variable domain in full, completed from reference TRBV9 and TRBJ2-1, reads DSGVTQTPKHLITATGQRVTLRCSPRSGDLSVYWYQQSLDQGLQFLIQYYNGEERAKGNILERFSAQQFPDLHSELNLSSLELGDSALYFCASSSRTSGVPGNEQFFGPGTRLTVL.

V usage is TRBV5-8 and J usage is TRBJ2-7; D perhaps matches TRBD1 (6 bases). Trimming removed 0 bases from V and 3 bases from J, with 13 bases in between. Per germline, CDR1 SGHTS and CDR2 YDEGEE. CDR3 length: 15 amino acids. As DNA, the CDR3 is TGTGCCAGCAGCTTGGTTAGGGACAAGTACTACGAGCAGTACTTC. The encoded protein is CASSLVRDKYYEQYF.

The chain joins TRBV4-2 to TRBJ2-1, with 7 bases fitting TRBD2. Germline V gene data show CDR1 as LGHNA and CDR2 as YNFKEQ. Germline trimming cut 0 bases from V and 4 bases from J; bases unmatched to any gene: 6. The CDR3 length is 16 residues. CDR3 coding DNA: TGTGCCAGCAGCCAAGAGGCTAGCGGCACATACAATGAGCAGTTCTTC. Translation gives CASSQEASGTYNEQFF.

The chain has TRBV5-4 and TRBJ2-7; TRBD1 is a possible D gene (5 bases). The V gene lost 0 bases and the J gene lost 6 bases, with 13 bases spanning the gap. The CDR3 runs 14 residues. The germline V gene encodes CDR1 SGHNT and CDR2 YYREEE (reference sequence). The CDR3 coding sequence is TGTGCCAGCAGCTTGGGACAGCCGTCCGGCGAGCAGTACTTC. Translation gives CASSLGQPSGEQYF.

The chain links TRBV6-1 to TRBJ2-3, with 7 bases aligning to TRBD1. Germline assignment: CDR1 MNHNS and CDR2 SASEGT. Unmatched junction bases numbered 11, after V lost 6 bases and J lost 5 bases. The CDR3 extends over 15 amino acids. The chain's CDR3 is CASSLRGQAVDTQYF. For the CDR3, the DNA is TGTGCCAGCAGCCTAAGGGGGCAGGCAGTAGATACGCAGTATTTT.

This sequence joins TRBV10-3 and TRBJ2-5; D gene unclear. This CDR3 has 14 amino acids. Germline CDR1 and CDR2: ENHRY and SYGVKD. Trimming stripped 8 bases from V and 7 bases from J, with 20 bases between. This CDR3 is CAISSPRSNGTQYF. The CDR3 nucleotides are TGTGCCATCTCCTCGCCGAGATCCAATGGGACCCAGTACTTC.

This sequence joins TRBV28 and TRBJ2-5; 7 nucleotides agree with TRBD2. The last part of the DNA fits TRBJ2-7 better; the J call may be wrong. Per germline, CDR1 MDHEN and CDR2 SYDVKM. The CDR3 has 12 amino acids. CDR3 in DNA: TGTGCCAGCAGTTTGACTAGCTCCGAGCAGTACTTC. Its translation is CASSLTSSEQYF.

This clone was observed a handful of times. The V and J genes are TRBV28 and TRBJ1-1; D call uncertain. Germline values: CDR1 MDHEN, CDR2 SYDVKM. V was pared by 3 bases and J by 8 bases, with 13 bases between. This CDR3 region has 13 residues. Here the CDR3 reads CASSLPRGKEAFF. CDR3 DNA: TGTGCCAGCAGTTTGCCTCGGGGTAAGGAAGCTTTCTTT.

The chain employs TRBV29-1 and TRBJ1-2; TRBD1 agrees at 12 bases. This CDR3 has 14 residues. The germline V gene has CDR1 SQVTM and CDR2 ANQGSEA. V gave up 3 bases and J gave up 4 bases; unmatched junction bases: 3. This CDR3 is CSVEGQGAGYGYTF. CDR3 bases: TGCAGCGTTGAGGGACAGGGGGCTGGCTATGGCTACACCTTC.

The chain recombines TRBV2 with TRBJ1-3; 9 bases are a match to TRBD1. Germline assignment: CDR1 SNHLY and CDR2 FYNNEI. The CDR3 spans 16 residues. Trimming at V came to 4 bases and at J to 4 bases, leaving 8 bases not matched to a gene. The CDR3 sequence: CASSAGRTGAGNTIYF. The CDR3 coding sequence is TGTGCCAGCAGTGCTGGACGGACAGGGGCCGGAAACACCATATATTTT.

The gene calls are TRBV6-5 and TRBJ2-6; tentative D call: TRBD2 (6 bases). V shed 2 bases and J shed 2 bases, with 7 bases lying between them. The CDR3 is 15 amino acids. CDR1 and CDR2 (germline): MNHEY, SVGAGI. The CDR3 region has the DNA TGTGCCAGCAGTTACGGAGGGCCTGGGGCCAACGTCCTGACTTTC. Encoded protein: CASSYGGPGANVLTF.

The chain combines TRBV5-1 with TRBJ1-1; the match to TRBD1 covers 7 bases. This CDR3 comprises 14 residues. V shed 1 base and J 3 bases; nucleotides not matched to a gene: 3. Germline CDR1 is SGHRS and CDR2 is YFSETQ. CDR3 sequence reads: CASSLRQGYTEAFF. The CDR3 DNA is TGCGCCAGCAGCTTGCGACAGGGTTACACTGAAGCTTTCTTT.

The chain uses TRBV23-1 and TRBJ2-1; 10 nucleotides agree with TRBD1. TRBV23-1 is reported as an ORF; its role is uncertain. V lost 3 bases, J lost 8 bases, and 13 bases stayed unmatched. The CDR3 has 17 amino acids. As DNA, the CDR3 is TGCGCCAGCAGTCAGGCCGGGACAGGGGTGGGAGATTATGAGCAGTTCTTC. Residues: CASSQAGTGVGDYEQFF.

About this clone: The junction differs from germline at one of its ends, possibly a read error. The sample contains more than one DNA sequence encoding this CDR3. The gene calls are TRBV5-1 and TRBJ1-1; 7 nucleotides line up with TRBD1. CDR3 size: 16 residues. Germline assignment: CDR1 SGHRS and CDR2 YFSETQ. In nucleotides, the CDR3 is TGCGCCAGCAGCTTGGCGCTAGGGGGCTGGTACACTGAGGCTTTCTTT. Its translation is CASSLALGGWYTEAFF.

This chain connects TRBV28 to TRBJ2-7, with TRBD1 identical over 8 bases. This CDR3 is 14 amino acids long. The V and J ends lost 3 bases and 7 bases, in that order; junction bases with no gene match: 8. Germline V gives CDR1 MDHEN, CDR2 SYDVKM. Written as DNA, the CDR3 is TGTGCCAGCAGTTTTAGCCAGGGGGCGAGGGAGCAGTACTTC. Its protein is CASSFSQGAREQYF.

A remark on this clone: Sequence at one end of the junction differs from germline and may be a read error. The chain recombines TRBV7-9 with TRBJ2-1; a possible D gene is TRBD2 (6 bases). CDR3 size: 15 residues. CDR1 SEHNR and CDR2 FQNEAQ come from the germline V gene (reference sequence). CDR3 in DNA: TGTTCCAGCAGCCCTCCCGGGGGTTTAGGCAATGAGCAGTTCTTC. Its translation is CSSSPPGGLGNEQFF.

This chain joins TRBV28 and TRBJ2-2, with D perhaps matching TRBD2 (5 bases). V dropped 8 bases and J dropped 5 bases, with 12 bases sitting between them. Germline V gene sequence: CDR1 MDHEN, CDR2 SYDVKM. There are 13 residues in the CDR3. Written as DNA, the CDR3 is TGTGCCAGCGGTGTTTCGGGGACCGGGGAGCTGTTTTTT. Encoded protein: CASGVSGTGELFF.

This clone has more than one count but fewer than ten. This chain connects TRBV5-4 to TRBJ1-1; 8 bases match TRBD1. The CDR3 length is 13 residues. V lost 3 bases and J lost 11; bases outside the gene matches: 9. The V gene's germline CDR1 is SGHNT and CDR2 YYREEE (reference sequence). In nucleotides, the CDR3 is TGTGCCAGCAGCTGGGGACAGGCCGGTGTGGCTTTCTTT. Translating it yields CASSWGQAGVAFF.

The CDR3 protein is CATTTSGSTRNEQFF. In nucleotides, the CDR3 is TGCGCCACTACGACTAGCGGGAGTACTAGGAATGAGCAGTTCTTC. This rearrangement joins TRBV5-1 to TRBJ2-1, with 12 bases lining up with TRBD2. Trimming removed 9 bases from V and 7 bases from J; junction bases left unmatched: 11. The germline V gene has CDR1 SGHRS and CDR2 YFSETQ. The CDR3 sequence is 15 residues long.